The rows below give T cell receptor beta chains drawn from one sample of a study of blood T cell repertoires in COVID-19. The method was immunoSEQ multiplex PCR; TCRdb's version includes in-frame clones alone and lacks a portion of them. This table holds 280,000 or so clones, 65% to 90% found once. Sample: peripheral blood. These receptors originate from a human donor in a cohort sampled during active COVID-19. The CDR3 runs from the conserved cysteine through the conserved F or W.

TRBJ2-3 TRBV4-3 CASSQDEGAKDTQYF
TRBJ2-1 TRBV19 CASSKGTGGRNEQFF
TRBJ2-7 TRBV25-1 CASRSSSSYEQYF
TRBJ1-1 TRBV25-1 CASSDPGQIDTEAFF
TRBJ1-4 TRBV5-1 CASRESAGTDEKLFF
TRBJ1-2 TRBV5-1 CASRLQDSNYGYTF
TRBJ1-3 TRBV11-2 CASSVGQYSGNTIYF
TRBJ2-1 TRBV3-1/TRBV3-2 CASSRSRASGRGGGEQFF
TRBJ2-6 TRBV6-6 CASSYGVSGANVLTF
TRBJ2-1 TRBV24-1 CATSDPTGWVNEQFF
TRBJ2-2 TRBV28 CASRGGPRTVAGELFF
TRBJ2-3 TRBV12-3/TRBV12-4 CASSLGGTQYF
TRBJ2-2 TRBV11-1 CASSLPGTGELFF
TRBJ2-5 TRBV5-1 CASSTDRGDETQYF
TRBJ2-5 TRBV6-5 CASSYAYRGWETQYF
TRBJ2-7 TRBV28 CASSPSGSNNEQYF
TRBJ2-7 TRBV7-8 CASSLRGQGIRKQYF
TRBJ1-5 TRBV6-5 CASRRVRGQPQHF
TRBJ2-7 TRBV6-5 CASNAGLEQYF
TRBJ1-2 TRBV7-2 CASSFGTGGRGGYTF
TRBJ1-6 TRBV19 CASSKLSGTRNSPLHF
TRBJ2-5 TRBV6-1 CASSERTGRGETQYF
TRBJ2-2 TRBV19 CASSISGRAAGTGELFF
TRBJ2-7 TRBV6-1 CASSESRLAGEGEQYF
TRBJ2-7 TRBV4-1 CASSPGDRPYEQYF
TRBJ2-3 TRBV28 CASSLLGLAGGDTQYF
TRBJ2-7 TRBV10-3 CAISEGDNSYEQYF
TRBJ2-5 TRBV24-1 CATSDPTSAQETQYF
TRBJ2-2 TRBV6-2/TRBV6-3 CASSYVGSGTGELFF
TRBJ2-5 TRBV5-6 CASSLWGSLLGKETQYF
TRBJ1-4 TRBV7-9 CASSLGWDRDRGEKLFF
TRBJ2-6 TRBV11-2 CASSLPSGANVLTF
TRBJ1-1 TRBV9 CASSSQGTEAFF
TRBJ2-7 TRBV11-1 CASSPGPGEQYF
TRBJ2-5 TRBV21-1 CATPTGSVGTQYF
TRBJ1-5 TRBV29-1 CSAGVGNQPQHF
TRBJ1-4 TRBV5-8 CASSSRQGINEKLFF
TRBJ2-2 TRBV19 CASSIGPTGELFF
TRBJ1-5 TRBV27 CASSLGVQGNQPQHF
TRBJ2-5 TRBV6-4 CASGLRKETQYF
TRBJ1-1 TRBV6-2/TRBV6-3 CASSYNWDRIMNTEAFF
TRBJ2-3 TRBV5-5 CASKLPRTGGSDTQYF
TRBJ2-7 TRBV27 CASSFLPPGLAVYEQYF
TRBJ2-3 TRBV18 CAGSPNSPDSADTQYF
TRBJ2-1 TRBV3-1/TRBV3-2 CASSQASGIPYNEQFF
TRBJ2-7 TRBV6-2/TRBV6-3 CASSWISGVTTYEQYF
TRBJ2-3 TRBV7-2 CASSLAGGPTTDTQYF
TRBJ2-1 TRBV3-1/TRBV3-2 CASSHRAAPLFF
TRBJ1-2 TRBV7-8 CASSHTKGPRLGYTF